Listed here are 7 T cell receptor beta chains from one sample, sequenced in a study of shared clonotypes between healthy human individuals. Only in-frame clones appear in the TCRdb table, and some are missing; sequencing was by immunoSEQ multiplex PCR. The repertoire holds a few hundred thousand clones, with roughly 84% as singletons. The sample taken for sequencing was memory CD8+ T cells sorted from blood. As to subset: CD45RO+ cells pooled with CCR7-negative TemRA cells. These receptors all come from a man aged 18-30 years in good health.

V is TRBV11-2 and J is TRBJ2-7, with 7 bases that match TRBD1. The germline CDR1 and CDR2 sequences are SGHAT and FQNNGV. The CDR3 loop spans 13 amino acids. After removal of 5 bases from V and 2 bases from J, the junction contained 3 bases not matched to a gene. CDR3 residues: CASSIGTAYEQYF. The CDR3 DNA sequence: TGTGCCAGCAGCATCGGGACAGCCTACGAGCAGTACTTC.

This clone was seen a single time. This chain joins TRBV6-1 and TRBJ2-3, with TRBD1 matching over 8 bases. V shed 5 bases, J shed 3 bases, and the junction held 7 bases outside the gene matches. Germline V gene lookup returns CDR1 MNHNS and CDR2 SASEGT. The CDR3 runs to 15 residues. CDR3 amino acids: CASSSGQGATDTQYF. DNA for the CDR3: TGTGCCAGCAGTTCCGGACAGGGCGCAACAGATACGCAGTATTTT.

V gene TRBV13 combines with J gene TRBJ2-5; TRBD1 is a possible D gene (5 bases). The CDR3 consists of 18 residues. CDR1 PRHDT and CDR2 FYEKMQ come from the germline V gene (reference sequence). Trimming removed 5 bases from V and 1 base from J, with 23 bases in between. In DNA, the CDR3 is TGTGCCAGCAGCCCCCCCTTGTGGGCGCCAGGGTCCCAAGAGACCCAGTACTTC. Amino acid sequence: CASSPPLWAPGSQETQYF.

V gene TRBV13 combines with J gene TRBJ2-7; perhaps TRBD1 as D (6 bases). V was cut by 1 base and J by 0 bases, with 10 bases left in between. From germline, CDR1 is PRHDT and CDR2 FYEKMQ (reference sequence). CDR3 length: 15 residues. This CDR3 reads CASSLVAGASYEQYF. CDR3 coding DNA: TGTGCCAGCAGCTTAGTTGCAGGGGCCTCCTACGAGCAGTACTTC. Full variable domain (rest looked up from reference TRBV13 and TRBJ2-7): AAGVIQSPRHLIKEKRETATLKCYPIPRHDTVYWYQQGPGQDPQFLISFYEKMQSDKGSIPDRFSAQQFSDYHSELNMSSLELGDSALYFCASSLVAGASYEQYFGPGTRLTVT.

CDR3 sequence (DNA): TGTGCCACCGGGTTTACTCAGGGCGGTGAGTCAGATACGCAGTATTTT. Amino acids: CATGFTQGGESDTQYF. The chain is built from TRBV15 and TRBJ2-3, with D possibly TRBD1 on 5 matching bases. The CDR3 spans 16 residues. CDR1 LNHNV and CDR2 YYDKDF come from the germline V gene (reference sequence). V lost 8 bases, J lost 4 bases, and 22 bases lay in between.

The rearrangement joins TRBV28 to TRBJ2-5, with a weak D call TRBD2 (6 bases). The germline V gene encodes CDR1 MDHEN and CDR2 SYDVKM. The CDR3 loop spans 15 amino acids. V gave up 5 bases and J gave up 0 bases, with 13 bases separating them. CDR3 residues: CASSPRGYNQETQYF. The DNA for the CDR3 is TGTGCCAGCAGTCCCCGGGGGTACAACCAAGAGACCCAGTACTTC.

The CDR3 loop is CASSQPGTGASFYNSPLHF. Here the CDR3 DNA reads TGCGCCAGCAGCCAGCCCGGGACAGGGGCCTCCTTCTATAATTCACCCCTCCACTTT. This chain connects TRBV4-1 to TRBJ1-6; 10 bases align to TRBD1. V lost 3 bases and J lost 3; bases outside the gene matches: 11. Germline CDR1 MGHRA, CDR2 YSYEKL. The CDR3 runs 19 residues.